This TCR beta chain came from a study of T cells after yellow fever vaccination. Overall study findings and caveats: A small share of clonotypes appeared in both CD4 and CD8 compartments.

Trimming removed 8 bases from V and 4 bases from J; junction bases left unmatched: 9. The CDR3 covers 15 residues. TCRdb re-called the 5' RACE reads through MiXCR, storing one row per CDR3 protein. The sample includes 150,000 to 200,000 distinct CDR3 sequences, 9.3% seen only once; the top ten take roughly 36%. Remarks on this clonotype: Its antigen remains unknown.

This sequence joins TRBV12-3 or TRBV12-4 and TRBJ2-1; TRBD1 agrees at 9 bases. Sequencing used CD8+ T cells sorted from PBMCs, obtained 45 days after the yellow fever booster vaccination. This receptor was identified in a man younger than 35 who received the YFV17D yellow fever vaccine. The CDR3 DNA sequence: TGTGCCAGCGTCTACGGGGACAGGGTGTACAATGAGCAGTTCTTC. Protein sequence: CASVYGDRVYNEQFF.